These 18 T cell receptor beta chains were all obtained from the same sample, sequenced in a study of blood T cell repertoires in COVID-19. Clones were read by immunoSEQ multiplex PCR, and TCRdb kept only the in-frame ones, dropping some. Found here are more than 100,000 clones, around 82% of them singletons; the top ten hold under 15%. The sequenced sample was peripheral blood. The receptors here all came from a woman in her twenties or thirties who had recovered from COVID-19.

The rearrangement links TRBV5-5 to TRBJ1-4; TRBD1 might be the D (6 bases). The length of the CDR3 is 15 residues. In germline, CDR1 is SGHKS, CDR2 YYEKEE (reference sequence). V gave up 3 bases and J gave up 8 bases, with 17 bases separating them. CDR3 amino acids: CASSSLQGASEKLFF. The CDR3 coding sequence is TGTGCCAGCAGCTCTTTACAGGGCGCATCCGAAAAACTGTTTTTT.

This clone was recorded once. V usage is TRBV19 and J usage is TRBJ1-5, with D possibly TRBD1 on 5 matching bases. V shed 3 bases and J shed 7 bases, with 13 bases lying between them. Germline assignment: CDR1 LNHDA and CDR2 SQIVND (reference sequence). The CDR3 consists of 14 residues. The CDR3 region has the DNA TGTGCCAGTAGTATGGAAGGGGCGGTCCAGCCCCAGCATTTT. Translating it yields CASSMEGAVQPQHF. The whole variable domain, remainder taken from reference TRBV19 and TRBJ1-5, is DGGITQSPKYLFRKEGQNVTLSCEQNLNHDAMYWYRQDPGQGLRLIYYSQIVNDFQKGDIAEGYSVSREKKESFPLTVTSAQKNPTAFYLCASSMEGAVQPQHFGDGTRLSIL.

V usage is TRBV6-4 and J usage is TRBJ2-3; 10 bases line up with TRBD2. CDR1 is MRHNA, CDR2 SNTAGT, per germline. The CDR3 covers 14 residues. Trimming cost V 2 bases and J 6 bases; bases outside gene matches: 2. For the CDR3, the DNA is TGTGCCAGCAGTGACCTAGCGGGAGCCGATACGCAGTATTTT. This gives the protein CASSDLAGADTQYF.

The V call is TRBV18, the J call TRBJ2-2, with D perhaps TRBD2 (5 bases). The germline V gene encodes CDR1 KGHSH and CDR2 LQKENI. CDR3 length equals 14 residues. Trimming shortened V by 2 bases and J by 5 bases, and 9 bases separated the two germline ends. The CDR3 coding sequence is TGTGCCAGCTCACCAGAGGGTATTACCGGGGAGCTGTTTTTT. Its protein product is CASSPEGITGELFF.

The J gene is TRBJ1-2, the V gene TRBV4-1, with D perhaps matching TRBD1 (6 bases). The V gene's germline CDR1 is MGHRA and CDR2 YSYEKL. V lost 2 bases and J 5 bases, leaving 24 bases between the germline ends. The CDR3 has 18 residues. The CDR3 DNA sequence: TGCGCCAGCAGCCAAAGGTTACGCCGGGACACCGTTTTTTATGGCTACACCTTC. This translates into CASSQRLRRDTVFYGYTF.

The V call is TRBV9, the J call TRBJ1-2, with 8 bases aligning to TRBD1. V trimming: 4 bases; J trimming: 1 base; junction bases outside the gene matches: 6. CDR3 length equals 15 residues. The germline gives CDR1 SGDLS, CDR2 YYNGEE. Here the CDR3 reads CASSPSGGGNYGYTF. DNA of the CDR3: TGTGCCAGCAGCCCATCAGGGGGCGGTAACTATGGCTACACCTTC.

V and J are TRBV7-8 and TRBJ2-7; maybe TRBD2 (6 bases). The CDR3 is 13 amino acids. Trimming shortened V by 2 bases and J by 2 bases, and 7 bases separated the two germline ends. The germline V gene has CDR1 SGHVS and CDR2 FQNEAQ. This CDR3 is CASSLPSAYEQYF. As DNA, the CDR3 is TGTGCCAGCAGCTTACCTAGCGCCTACGAGCAGTACTTC. Full variable domain (remainder filled in from reference TRBV7-8 and TRBJ2-7): GAGVSQSPRYKVAKRGQDVALRCDPISGHVSLFWYQQALGQGPEFLTYFQNEAQLDKSGLPSDRFFAERPEGSVSTLKIQRTQQEDSAVYLCASSLPSAYEQYFGPGTRLTVT.

The V and J genes are TRBV27 and TRBJ1-5; 8 bases agree with TRBD1. J lost 0 bases, V lost 4 bases, and 5 bases had no gene match. The CDR3 spans 16 residues. Germline CDR1 reads MNHEY; CDR2 reads SMNVEV (reference sequence). This chain's CDR3 is CASSSTDRGSNQPQHF. CDR3 nucleotide sequence: TGTGCCAGCAGTTCGACAGACAGGGGTAGCAATCAGCCCCAGCATTTT.

V gene TRBV6-5 combines with J gene TRBJ1-5; 7 bases map to TRBD1. CDR1 and CDR2 from the germline V gene are MNHEY and SVGAGI. This CDR3 has 14 residues. With V trimmed by 5 bases and J by 5 bases, 6 bases remained unmatched. CDR3 sequence (DNA): TGTGCCAGCAGTACAGACAGGGCGGATCAGCCCCAGCATTTT. As protein: CASSTDRADQPQHF.

CDR3: CASSPTSGGQGGTDTQYF. The CDR3 nucleotides are TGTGCCAGTAGCCCGACTAGCGGGGGTCAGGGGGGCACAGATACGCAGTATTTT. The chain couples TRBV19 to TRBJ2-3, with 12 positions matching TRBD2. V dropped 6 bases and J dropped 1; count of bases not matched to a gene: 11. The germline V gene encodes CDR1 LNHDA and CDR2 SQIVND (reference sequence). The CDR3 is made up of 18 amino acids.

This chain connects TRBV10-3 to TRBJ2-5; the D is unclear. The V and J ends lost 2 bases and 2 bases respectively, with 9 bases between them. The CDR3 consists of 14 residues. Germline V gives CDR1 ENHRY, CDR2 SYGVKD. CDR3 in amino acids: CAISERSFQETQYF. The CDR3 DNA is TGTGCCATCAGTGAGCGGAGTTTTCAAGAGACCCAGTACTTC.

The gene calls are TRBV5-1 and TRBJ1-2; 12 bases are a match to TRBD1. The V gene end was trimmed by 4 bases and the J gene end by 7 bases; junction bases not matched to a gene: 5. The CDR3 totals 14 residues. Germline V gene sequence: CDR1 SGHRS, CDR2 YFSETQ. The CDR3 coding sequence is TGCGCCAGCAGCCCGGGACAGGGGGCTGTTGGCTACACCTTC. It is translated as CASSPGQGAVGYTF. Combining the CDR3 with reference TRBV5-1 and TRBJ1-2 gives the whole variable domain KAGVTQTPRYLIKTRGQQVTLSCSPISGHRSVSWYQQTPGQGLQFLFEYFSETQRNKGNFPGRFSGRQFSNSRSEMNVSTLELGDSALYLCASSPGQGAVGYTFGSGTRLTVV.

The V and J genes are TRBV19 and TRBJ1-1; TRBD1 matches at 8 bases. Germline trimming cut 3 bases from V and 9 bases from J; bases unmatched to any gene: 3. The CDR3 is made up of 12 amino acids. CDR1 and CDR2 (germline): LNHDA, SQIVND (reference sequence). The CDR3 region is CASSIQGAKAFF. The DNA of the CDR3 is TGTGCCAGTAGTATCCAGGGGGCGAAAGCTTTCTTT.

The chain carries TRBV10-2 and TRBJ2-7, with TRBD1 identical over 7 bases. Losses at the gene ends were 2 bases for V and 8 bases for J; bases not matched to a gene: 6. This CDR3 spans 13 amino acids. CDR1 is WSHSY, CDR2 SAAADI, per germline. Here the CDR3 DNA reads TGCGCCAGCAGTGAGGGGGCAGGGGGTAAGCAGTACTTC. It yields the protein CASSEGAGGKQYF.

A single count supports this clone. This chain connects TRBV19 to TRBJ1-2, with TRBD1 matching 9 bases. Germline loops: CDR1 LNHDA, CDR2 SQIVND (reference sequence). The CDR3 runs to 16 residues. J gave up 4 bases and V 2 bases, and 8 bases lay outside the gene matches. CDR3 sequence reads: CASSISDRGFFYGYTF. The CDR3 nucleotides read TGTGCCAGTAGTATATCCGACAGGGGGTTCTTCTATGGCTACACCTTC.

The J gene is TRBJ1-2, the V gene TRBV5-1; 8 nucleotides match TRBD1. With V trimmed by 3 bases and J by 8 bases, 9 bases remained unmatched. Germline CDR1 is SGHRS and CDR2 is YFSETQ. The CDR3 runs to 14 residues. In DNA form, the CDR3 reads TGCGCCAGCAGCTCGGAGGACAGGGCGCGAGGCTACACCTTC. It translates to CASSSEDRARGYTF.

V gene TRBV2 combines with J gene TRBJ1-4, with TRBD1 matching over 7 bases. Trimming at V came to 6 bases and at J to 5 bases, leaving 9 bases not matched to a gene. The CDR3 is made up of 15 amino acids. Germline V gene sequence: CDR1 SNHLY, CDR2 FYNNEI. The CDR3 DNA sequence: TGTGCCAGCAGCCACTTGACAGGGACAAATGAAAAACTGTTTTTT. Encoded protein: CASSHLTGTNEKLFF.

This chain connects TRBV5-1 to TRBJ1-1, with 7 positions matching TRBD1. Looked up from germline, CDR1 is SGHRS and CDR2 is YFSETQ. This CDR3 comprises 15 residues. The ends lost 0 bases at V and 0 bases at J; junction bases unmatched: 2. The CDR3 loop reads CASSLADRMNTEAFF. The CDR3 coding sequence is TGCGCCAGCAGCTTGGCGGACAGGATGAACACTGAAGCTTTCTTT. Using reference TRBV5-1 and TRBJ1-1 for the parts outside the CDR3, the full variable domain is KAGVTQTPRYLIKTRGQQVTLSCSPISGHRSVSWYQQTPGQGLQFLFEYFSETQRNKGNFPGRFSGRQFSNSRSEMNVSTLELGDSALYLCASSLADRMNTEAFFGQGTRLTVV.